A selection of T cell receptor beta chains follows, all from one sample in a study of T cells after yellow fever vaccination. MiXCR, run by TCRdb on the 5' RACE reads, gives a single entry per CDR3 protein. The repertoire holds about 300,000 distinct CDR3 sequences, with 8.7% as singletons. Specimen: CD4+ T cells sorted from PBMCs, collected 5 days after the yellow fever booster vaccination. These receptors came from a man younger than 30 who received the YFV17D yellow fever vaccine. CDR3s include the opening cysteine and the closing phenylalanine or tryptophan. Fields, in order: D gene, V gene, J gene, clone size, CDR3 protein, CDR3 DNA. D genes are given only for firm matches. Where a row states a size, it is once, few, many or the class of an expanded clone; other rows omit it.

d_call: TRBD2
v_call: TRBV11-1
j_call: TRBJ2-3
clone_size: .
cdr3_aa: CASSFTGLAGSTDTQYF
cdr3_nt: TGTGCCAGCAGCTTCACGGGGCTAGCGGGTAGCACAGATACGCAGTATTTT

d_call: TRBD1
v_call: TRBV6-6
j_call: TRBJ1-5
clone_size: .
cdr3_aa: CASSVTGGDRQQPQHF
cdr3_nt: TGTGCCAGCAGTGTGACGGGCGGGGACAGGCAACAGCCCCAGCATTTT

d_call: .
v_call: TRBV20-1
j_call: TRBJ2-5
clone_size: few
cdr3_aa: CSARAGSIQETQYF
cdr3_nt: TGCAGTGCCAGGGCAGGGTCAATCCAAGAGACCCAGTACTTC

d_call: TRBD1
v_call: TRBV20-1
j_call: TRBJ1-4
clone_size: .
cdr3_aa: CSAGTVNEKLFF
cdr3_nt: TGCAGTGCAGGGACAGTTAACGAAAAACTGTTTTTT

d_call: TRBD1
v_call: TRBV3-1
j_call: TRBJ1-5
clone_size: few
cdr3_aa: CASSPTDRGSNQPQHF
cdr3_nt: TGTGCCAGCAGCCCTACGGACAGGGGCAGCAATCAGCCCCAGCATTTT

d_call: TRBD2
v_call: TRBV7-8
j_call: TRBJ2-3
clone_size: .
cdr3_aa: CASSSAGTSAHTQYF
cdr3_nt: TGTGCCAGCAGCTCCGCCGGGACTAGCGCCCATACGCAGTATTTT

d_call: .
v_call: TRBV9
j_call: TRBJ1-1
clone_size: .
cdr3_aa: CASSADSRNTEAFF
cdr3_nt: TGTGCCAGCAGCGCGGATAGTCGGAACACTGAAGCTTTCTTT

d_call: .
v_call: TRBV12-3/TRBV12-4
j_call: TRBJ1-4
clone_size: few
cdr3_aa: CASSLISRTNEKLFF
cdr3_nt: TGTGCCAGCAGTTTAATAAGCAGGACTAATGAAAAACTGTTTTTT

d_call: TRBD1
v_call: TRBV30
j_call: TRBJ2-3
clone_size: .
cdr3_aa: CAWSQGGTDTQYF
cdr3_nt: TGTGCCTGGAGTCAGGGGGGCACAGATACGCAGTATTTT

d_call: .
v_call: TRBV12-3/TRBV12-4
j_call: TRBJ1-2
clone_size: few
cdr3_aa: CASSFQGRGGYTF
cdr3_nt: TGTGCCAGCAGTTTTCAGGGGCGCGGTGGCTACACCTTC

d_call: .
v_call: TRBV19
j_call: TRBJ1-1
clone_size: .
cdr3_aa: CASGPYLNTEAFF
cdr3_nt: TGTGCCAGTGGCCCATACTTGAACACTGAAGCTTTCTTT

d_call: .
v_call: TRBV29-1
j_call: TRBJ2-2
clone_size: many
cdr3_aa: CSGQKNTGELFF
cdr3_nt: TGCAGCGGGCAGAAAAACACCGGGGAGCTGTTTTTT

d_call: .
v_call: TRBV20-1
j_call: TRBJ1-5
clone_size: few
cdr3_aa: CSARQGYNQPQHF
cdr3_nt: TGCAGTGCTCGTCAGGGGTACAATCAGCCCCAGCATTTT

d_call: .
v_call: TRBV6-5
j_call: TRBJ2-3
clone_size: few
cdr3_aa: CASSYSSTRGVRPTRYF
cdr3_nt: TGTGCCAGCAGTTACTCGAGTACTCGAGGGGTGCGGCCCACCCGGTATTTT

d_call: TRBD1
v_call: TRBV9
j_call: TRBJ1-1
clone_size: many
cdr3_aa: CASNPTGGPYTEAFF
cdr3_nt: TGTGCCAGCAATCCGACAGGGGGTCCCTACACTGAAGCTTTCTTT

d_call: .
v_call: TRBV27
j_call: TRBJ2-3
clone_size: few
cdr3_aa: CASSLREQDTQYF
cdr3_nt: TGTGCCAGCAGTTTAAGGGAGCAAGATACGCAGTATTTT

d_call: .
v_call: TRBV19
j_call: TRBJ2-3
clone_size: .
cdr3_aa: CASSIDPRTDTQYF
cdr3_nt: TGTGCCAGTAGTATAGACCCCCGAACAGATACGCAGTATTTT

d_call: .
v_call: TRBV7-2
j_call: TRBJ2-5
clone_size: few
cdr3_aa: CASSSRGPSQETQYF
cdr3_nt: TGTGCCAGCAGCTCGCGGGGACCGTCTCAAGAGACCCAGTACTTC

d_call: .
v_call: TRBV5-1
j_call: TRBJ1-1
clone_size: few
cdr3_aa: CASSLAEGGTEAFF
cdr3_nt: TGCGCCAGCAGCTTGGCAGAGGGGGGCACTGAAGCTTTCTTT